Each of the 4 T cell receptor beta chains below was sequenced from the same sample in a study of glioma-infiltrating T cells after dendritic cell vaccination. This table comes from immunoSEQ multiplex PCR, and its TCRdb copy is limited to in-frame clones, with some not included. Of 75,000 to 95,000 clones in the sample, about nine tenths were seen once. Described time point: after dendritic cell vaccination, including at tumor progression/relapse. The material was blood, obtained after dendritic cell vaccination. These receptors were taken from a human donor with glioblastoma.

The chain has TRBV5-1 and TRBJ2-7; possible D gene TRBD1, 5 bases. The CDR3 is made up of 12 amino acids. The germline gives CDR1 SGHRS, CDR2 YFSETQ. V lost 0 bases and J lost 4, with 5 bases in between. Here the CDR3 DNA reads TGCGCCAGCAGCTTGGAGGGGTACGAGCAGTACTTC. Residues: CASSLEGYEQYF.

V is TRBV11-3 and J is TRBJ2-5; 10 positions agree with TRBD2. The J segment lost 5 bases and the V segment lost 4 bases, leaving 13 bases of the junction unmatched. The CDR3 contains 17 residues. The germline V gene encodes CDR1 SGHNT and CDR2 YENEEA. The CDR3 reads CASSSGGLAGVFETQYF. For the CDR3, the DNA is TGTGCCAGCAGCTCCGGGGGGCTAGCGGGAGTTTTCGAGACCCAGTACTTC.

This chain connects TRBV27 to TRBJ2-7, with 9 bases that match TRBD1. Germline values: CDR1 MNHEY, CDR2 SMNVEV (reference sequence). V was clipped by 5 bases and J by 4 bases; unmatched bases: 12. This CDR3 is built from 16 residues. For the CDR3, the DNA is TGTGCCAGCAGTCTCCTCCGGGACAGGGTTCTATACGAGCAGTACTTC. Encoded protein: CASSLLRDRVLYEQYF.

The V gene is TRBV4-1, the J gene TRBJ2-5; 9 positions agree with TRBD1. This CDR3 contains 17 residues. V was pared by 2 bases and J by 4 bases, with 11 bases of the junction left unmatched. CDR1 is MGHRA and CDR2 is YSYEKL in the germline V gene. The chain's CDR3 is CASSQLIQGAKGETQYF. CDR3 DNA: TGCGCCAGCAGCCAATTGATACAGGGGGCCAAAGGAGAGACCCAGTACTTC.